The 31 T cell receptor beta chains reported below all come from one sample, sequenced in a study of neurological immune-mediated disorders. TCRdb analysed the 5' RACE reads with MiXCR anew, one entry per CDR3 protein. Of 45,000 to 50,000 distinct CDR3 sequences listed, around 4.5% are singletons. The specimen sequenced was PBMCs. The receptors shown here come from a woman aged 55-70 years with multiple sclerosis.

This clonotype was detected many times. The chain employs TRBV12-3 or TRBV12-4 and TRBJ2-3; 8 nucleotides match TRBD2. With 4 bases clipped from V and 6 bases from J, the junction kept 9 bases outside the gene matches. The CDR3 covers 15 residues. Here the CDR3 DNA reads TGTGCCAGCAGTTCGCAGCCGGGGGGGGAGGATACGCAGTATTTT. Protein product: CASSSQPGGEDTQYF.

This clonotype appeared many times. The gene calls are TRBV20-1 and TRBJ1-1, with 8 bases matching TRBD1. V trimming: 0 bases; J trimming: 6 bases; junction bases outside the gene matches: 9. Germline CDR1 reads DFQATT; CDR2 reads SNEGSKA (reference sequence). CDR3 length: 15 amino acids. Written as DNA, the CDR3 is TGCAGTGCTAGAGATGGGAGACAGGGGAAATCTGAAGCTTTCTTT. As protein: CSARDGRQGKSEAFF.

This clonotype was observed at least ten times. The CDR3 loop is CASNLGQMNTEAFF. The CDR3 DNA reads TGTGCCAGCAACTTGGGACAGATGAACACTGAAGCTTTCTTT. The chain is built from TRBV2 and TRBJ1-1; 7 positions match TRBD1. Trimming removed 7 bases from V and 0 bases from J; junction bases left unmatched: 5. The length of the CDR3 is 14 residues. Germline V lookup: CDR1 SNHLY, CDR2 FYNNEI.

This clonotype was counted many times. The chain recombines TRBV5-1 with TRBJ2-3, with D perhaps TRBD2 (6 bases). V was clipped by 4 bases and J by 4 bases, with 7 bases between them. Germline assignment: CDR1 SGHRS and CDR2 YFSETQ. This CDR3 spans 12 amino acids. The CDR3 DNA is TGCGCCAGCAGCAGGGACTCAGATACGCAGTATTTT. It specifies CASSRDSDTQYF.

Ten or more counts support this clonotype. The chain links TRBV4-2 to TRBJ2-5, with 10 bases that match TRBD1. The length of the CDR3 is 14 residues. The J segment lost 6 bases and the V segment lost 4 bases, leaving 5 bases of the junction unmatched. Germline V gives CDR1 LGHNA, CDR2 YNFKEQ. The CDR3 sequence is CASSRDRGGKTQYF. The CDR3 DNA sequence: TGTGCCAGCAGCCGGGACAGGGGTGGGAAGACCCAGTACTTC.

This clonotype was picked up many times. This chain joins TRBV11-2 and TRBJ2-7; possible D gene TRBD2, 6 bases. Trimming shortened V by 1 base and J by 2 bases, and 9 bases separated the two germline ends. The germline CDR1 and CDR2 sequences are SGHAT and FQNNGV. This CDR3 has 14 amino acids. CDR3 DNA: TGTGCCAGCAGCTTAGTAGGGAGGCCCTACGAGCAGTACGTC. Translation: CASSLVGRPYEQYV.

CDR3 sequence: CSVRKAGMNTEAFF. The CDR3 nucleotides are TGCAGCGTCCGGAAGGCAGGGATGAACACTGAAGCTTTCTTT. The V gene is TRBV29-1, the J gene TRBJ1-1, with D maybe TRBD1 (5 bases). Looked up from germline, CDR1 is SQVTM and CDR2 is ANQGSEA. Deletions cut 6 bases from V and 0 bases from J, with 14 bases between. The CDR3 is 14 amino acids. Looking up the rest from reference TRBV29-1 and TRBJ1-1 gives the full variable domain: SAVISQKPSRDICQRGTSLTIQCQVDSQVTMMFWYRQQPGQSLTLIATANQGSEATYESGFVIDKFPISRPNLTFSTLTVSNMSPEDSSIYLCSVRKAGMNTEAFFGQGTRLTVV.

This clonotype was counted many times. V usage is TRBV5-6 and J usage is TRBJ2-3; tentatively, D is TRBD1 or TRBD2 (6 bases each). Trimming took 1 base from V and 5 from J, leaving 11 bases between them. The CDR3 length is 14 residues. Germline lookup yields CDR1 SGHDT and CDR2 YYEEEE. This CDR3 is CASSLSGAGDTQYF. Written as DNA, the CDR3 is TGTGCCAGCAGCTTGTCGGGGGCCGGAGATACGCAGTATTTT.

The J gene is TRBJ2-3, the V gene TRBV29-1; D gene unclear. Per germline, CDR1 SQVTM and CDR2 ANQGSEA. CDR3 length equals 13 residues. V was pared by 2 bases and J by 1 base, with 7 bases between. CDR3 nucleotide sequence: TGCAGCGTTGAACGGGTGGGCACAGATACGCAGTATTTT. It yields the protein CSVERVGTDTQYF.

This clonotype showed up many times. The chain uses TRBV5-1 and TRBJ1-1, with D uncertain. The CDR3 spans 13 residues. Germline V lookup: CDR1 SGHRS, CDR2 YFSETQ. V gave up 7 bases and J gave up 0 bases, with 10 bases separating them. The DNA of the CDR3 is TGCGCCAGCCGGACGGGAATGAACACTGAAGCTTTCTTT. Translation: CASRTGMNTEAFF.

This sequence joins TRBV18 and TRBJ1-4; no clear D gene. The V end was cut by 4 bases, the J end by 5 bases, with 11 bases between. Germline V gene sequence: CDR1 KGHSH, CDR2 LQKENI. The CDR3 runs to 14 residues. In DNA, the CDR3 is TGTGCCAGCTCACAGGGAGACTCAAATGAAAAACTGTTTTTT. This sequence encodes CASSQGDSNEKLFF.

This clonotype was found many times. V gene TRBV5-1 combines with J gene TRBJ2-7; D ambiguous. There are 13 residues in the CDR3. Trimming removed 1 base from V and 4 bases from J, with 9 bases in between. Germline V gene sequence: CDR1 SGHRS, CDR2 YFSETQ. CDR3 DNA sequence: TGCGCCAGCAGCTTGTCGCCGGAATACGAGCAGTACTTC. The encoded protein is CASSLSPEYEQYF.

Points on this clonotype: A much bigger clone sits one base away, suggesting this may be a read error. The chain uses TRBV14 and TRBJ2-5, with D perhaps TRBD1 (6 bases). Germline V gene lookup returns CDR1 SGHDN and CDR2 FVKESK. The CDR3 has 14 residues. Trimming pared 1 base from V and 3 bases from J, leaving 9 bases between. The CDR3 nucleotides are TGTGCCAGCAGCCAAGCGCGGACAGAAGAGACCCAGTACTTC. Translated: CASSQARTEETQYF.

This clonotype was found many times. The gene calls are TRBV20-1 and TRBJ2-3, with 7 bases aligning to TRBD1. Per germline, CDR1 DFQATT and CDR2 SNEGSKA (reference sequence). The V segment lost 3 bases and the J segment 2 bases; nucleotides outside the gene matches: 8. The length of the CDR3 is 15 residues. CDR3 nucleotide sequence: TGCAGTGCTAGGAGGGGGCAGGGGGACACAGATACGCAGTATTTT. This sequence encodes CSARRGQGDTDTQYF.

This clonotype was detected many times. The J gene is TRBJ2-5, the V gene TRBV7-2; possible D gene TRBD2, 5 bases. CDR3 size: 15 residues. V lost 2 bases, J lost 2 bases, and 12 bases lay in between. CDR1 is SGHTA and CDR2 is FQGNSA in the germline V gene. CDR3 region: CASSLNGGSQETQYF. As DNA, the CDR3 is TGTGCCAGCAGCTTAAATGGCGGGTCTCAAGAGACCCAGTACTTC.

This clonotype was detected many times. The chain uses TRBV30 and TRBJ1-1; D remains ambiguous. This CDR3 is built from 12 residues. V lost 4 bases and J lost 4, with 10 bases in between. The germline V gene has CDR1 GTSNPN and CDR2 SVGIG (reference sequence). The CDR3 loop is CAWNRDLTEAFF. The CDR3 bases are TGTGCCTGGAACAGAGATCTCACTGAAGCTTTCTTT.

This clonotype has at least ten counts. This chain uses TRBV20-1 with TRBJ1-2; perhaps TRBD1 as D (6 bases). The CDR3 contains 15 residues. Germline values: CDR1 DFQATT, CDR2 SNEGSKA (reference sequence). Trimming took off 0 bases at V and 0 bases at J, with 11 bases between the two ends. The CDR3 bases are TGCAGTGCTAGAGACATACAGGGCGCTAACTATGGCTACACCTTC. Amino acid sequence: CSARDIQGANYGYTF.

The V and J genes are TRBV7-9 and TRBJ1-2; 8 nucleotides align to TRBD1. V trimming: 5 bases; J trimming: 8 bases; junction bases outside the gene matches: 10. The CDR3 is 14 residues long. The germline V gene has CDR1 SEHNR and CDR2 FQNEAQ (reference sequence). The CDR3 here is CASSRGTGVRGYTF. In nucleotides, the CDR3 is TGTGCCAGCAGCCGCGGGACAGGAGTAAGGGGCTACACCTTC.

This clonotype was seen ten or more times. The chain combines TRBV3-1 with TRBJ2-3; D unresolved. Germline V gene sequence: CDR1 LGHDT, CDR2 YNNKEL (reference sequence). Between the trimmed V and J ends, which lost 0 bases and 2 bases, there was a span of 6 bases. This CDR3 comprises 14 residues. In DNA, the CDR3 is TGTGCCAGCAGCCAAGATACAACCACAGATACGCAGTATTTT. Protein: CASSQDTTTDTQYF.

This clonotype has a count of ten or more. This chain links TRBV7-8 with TRBJ1-1; D uncertain. Trimming left V 1 base short and J 4 bases short, with 4 bases between. CDR1 SGHVS and CDR2 FQNEAQ come from the germline V gene. The CDR3 is made up of 12 amino acids. The DNA of the CDR3 is TGTGCCAGCAGCTTAGGGTTCACTGAAGCTTTCTTT. Residues: CASSLGFTEAFF.

The chain uses TRBV7-8 and TRBJ2-3; 7 bases line up with TRBD2. This CDR3 contains 16 residues. The V and J ends lost 1 base and 3 bases, in that order; junction bases with no gene match: 7. Germline CDR1 is SGHVS and CDR2 is FQNEAQ. The CDR3 is CASSLDRGGWTDTQYF. The DNA for the CDR3 is TGTGCCAGCAGCTTAGATCGGGGAGGGTGGACAGATACGCAGTATTTT.

There are many counts of this clonotype. This rearrangement joins TRBV4-2 to TRBJ2-1, with 7 bases that match TRBD2. Germline values: CDR1 LGHNA, CDR2 YNFKEQ. CDR3 length: 15 amino acids. The V segment lost 1 base and the J segment 6 bases; nucleotides outside the gene matches: 6. CDR3 sequence reads: CASSQGEGTPNEQFF. The CDR3 DNA sequence: TGTGCCAGCAGCCAAGGGGAGGGGACGCCCAATGAGCAGTTCTTC.

This chain links TRBV10-3 with TRBJ2-3, with D hard to call. Germline V lookup: CDR1 ENHRY, CDR2 SYGVKD. The CDR3 has 14 amino acids. V was cut by 10 bases and J by 0 bases, with 14 bases left in between. In nucleotides, the CDR3 is TGTGCCACCTCCCCCGCAAGCAGCACAGATACGCAGTATTTT. It specifies CATSPASSTDTQYF.

This clonotype appeared many times. The chain carries TRBV7-6 and TRBJ2-1, with 7 bases fitting TRBD2. The CDR3 runs 14 residues. Looked up from germline, CDR1 is SGHVS and CDR2 is FNYEAQ. The junction had 2 bases not matched to a gene; V was cut back by 6 bases and J by 0 bases. In nucleotides, the CDR3 is TGTGCCAGCAGTCGCGGGAGCTCCTACAATGAGCAGTTCTTC. Protein sequence: CASSRGSSYNEQFF.

This clonotype was seen ten or more times. The V call is TRBV5-1, the J call TRBJ1-1; weak D call: TRBD1 (5 bases). Trimming stripped 0 bases from V and 4 bases from J, with 7 bases between. CDR1 is SGHRS, CDR2 YFSETQ, per germline. The length of the CDR3 is 13 residues. The CDR3 loop reads CASSLVRGTEAFF. CDR3 DNA sequence: TGCGCCAGCAGCTTGGTAAGGGGCACTGAAGCTTTCTTT. Full variable domain (outside the CDR3, taken from reference TRBV5-1 and TRBJ1-1): KAGVTQTPRYLIKTRGQQVTLSCSPISGHRSVSWYQQTPGQGLQFLFEYFSETQRNKGNFPGRFSGRQFSNSRSEMNVSTLELGDSALYLCASSLVRGTEAFFGQGTRLTVV.

Only a few counts were recorded for this clonotype. V is TRBV7-2 and J is TRBJ2-3; no definite D call. Trimming pared 4 bases from V and 4 bases from J, leaving 6 bases between. CDR1 is SGHTA, CDR2 FQGNSA, per germline. This CDR3 has 12 residues. In DNA form, the CDR3 reads TGTGCCAGCAGCTCTCTATCAGATACGCAGTATTTT. Its translation is CASSSLSDTQYF. Variable domain in full (rest from reference TRBV7-2 and TRBJ2-3): GAGVSQSPSNKVTEKGKDVELRCDPISGHTALYWYRQSLGQGLEFLIYFQGNSAPDKSGLPSDRFSAERTGGSVSTLTIQRTQQEDSAVYLCASSSLSDTQYFGPGTRLTVL.

This clonotype was observed at least ten times. This chain joins TRBV20-1 and TRBJ1-2; TRBD1 matches 8 bases. J was trimmed by 3 bases and V by 6 bases; bases with no gene match: 3. CDR3 length: 12 residues. Germline-derived CDR1 and CDR2 are DFQATT and SNEGSKA (reference sequence). DNA of the CDR3: TGCAGTGCCCAGACAGGGGACTATGGCTACACCTTC. Translated: CSAQTGDYGYTF.

There are many counts of this clonotype. The J gene is TRBJ2-6, the V gene TRBV27; maybe TRBD2 (5 bases). The CDR3 consists of 16 residues. V was trimmed by 3 bases and J by 2 bases, leaving 11 bases between them. Germline V gene sequence: CDR1 MNHEY, CDR2 SMNVEV (reference sequence). For the CDR3, the DNA is TGTGCCAGCAGTTTGGAGGCCCGCACTGGGGCCAACGTCCTGACTTTC. Its translation: CASSLEARTGANVLTF.

This clonotype was found many times. V and J are TRBV2 and TRBJ2-5; D is perhaps TRBD1 (6 bases). V shed 6 bases and J shed 5 bases, with 13 bases lying between them. Germline CDR1 is SNHLY and CDR2 is FYNNEI. There are 13 residues in the CDR3. The CDR3 protein is CASSGDRHETQYF. Written as DNA, the CDR3 is TGTGCCAGCAGCGGCGACAGGCATGAGACCCAGTACTTC.

This clonotype was seen at least ten times. V is TRBV20-1 and J is TRBJ2-6, with D unresolved. The CDR3 length is 13 residues. Trimming removed 5 bases at V and 0 bases at J, with 5 bases between. Looked up from germline, CDR1 is DFQATT and CDR2 is SNEGSKA (reference sequence). The CDR3 DNA is TGCAGTGCTCCGTCCTCTGGGGCCAACGTCCTGACTTTC. It is translated as CSAPSSGANVLTF.

DNA of the CDR3: TGCGCCAGCAGTCAATCTGGGCTAGCGGGGGGCGTAACAGATACGCAGTATTTT. Protein product: CASSQSGLAGGVTDTQYF. The rearrangement links TRBV23-1 to TRBJ2-3; 11 nucleotides align to TRBD2. TRBV23-1 is an ORF for which the function is uncertain. The CDR3 length is 18 residues. Trimming cost V 0 bases and J 3 bases; bases outside gene matches: 8.